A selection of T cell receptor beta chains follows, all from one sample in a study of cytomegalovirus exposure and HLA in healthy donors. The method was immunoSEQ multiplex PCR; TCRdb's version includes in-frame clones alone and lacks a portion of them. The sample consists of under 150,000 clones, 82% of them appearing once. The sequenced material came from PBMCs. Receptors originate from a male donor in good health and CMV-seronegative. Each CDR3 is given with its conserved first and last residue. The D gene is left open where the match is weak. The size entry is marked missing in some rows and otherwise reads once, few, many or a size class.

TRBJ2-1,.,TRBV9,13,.,CASSVATYNEQFF,TGTGCCAGCAGCGTAGCTACCTACAATGAGCAGTTCTTC
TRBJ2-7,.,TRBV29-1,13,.,CSVEGGGHYEQYF,TGCAGCGTTGAAGGGGGGGGCCACTACGAGCAGTACTTC
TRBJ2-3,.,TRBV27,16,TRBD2,CASSLAGTSVGDTQYF,TGTGCCAGCAGTTTGGCCGGGACTAGCGTCGGAGATACGCAGTATTTT
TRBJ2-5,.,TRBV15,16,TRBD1,CATSSWAGGAGETQYF,TGTGCCACTTCTTCCTGGGCAGGGGGCGCAGGGGAGACCCAGTACTTC
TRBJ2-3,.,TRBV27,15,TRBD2,CASSLRQGLANTQYF,TGTGCCAGCAGTTTAAGACAGGGACTAGCAAATACGCAGTATTTT
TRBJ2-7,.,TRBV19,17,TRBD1,CASSIGTSGDRITEQYF,TGTGCCAGTAGTATAGGAACGTCGGGGGACAGGATAACCGAGCAGTACTTC
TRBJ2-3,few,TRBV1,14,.,CTSSQDRSSDTQYF,TGCACCAGCAGCCAAGATCGTTCCTCAGATACGCAGTATTTT
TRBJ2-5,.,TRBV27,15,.,CASSLSLEGGGTQYF,TGTGCCAGCAGTTTATCGTTAGAGGGTGGAGGGACCCAGTACTTC
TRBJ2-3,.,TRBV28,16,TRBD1,CASSLWKQGGTDTQYF,TGTGCCAGCAGTTTATGGAAACAGGGGGGAACGGATACGCAGTATTTT
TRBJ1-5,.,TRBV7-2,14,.,CASSLGPPPRPQHF,TGTGCCAGCAGCTTAGGCCCACCCCCGAGGCCCCAGCATTTT
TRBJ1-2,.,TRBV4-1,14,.,CASSQDGGRWGYTF,TGCGCCAGCAGCCAAGATGGAGGCCGGTGGGGCTACACCTTC
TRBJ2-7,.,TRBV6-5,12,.,CASSPGLYEQYF,TGTGCCAGCAGTCCCGGACTCTACGAGCAGTACTTC
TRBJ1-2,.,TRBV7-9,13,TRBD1,CASSDGTGAGYTF,TGTGCCAGCAGCGACGGGACAGGAGCAGGCTACACCTTC
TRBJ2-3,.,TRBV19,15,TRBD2,CASSMGLGGEDTQYF,TGTGCCAGTAGTATGGGACTAGGGGGAGAGGATACGCAGTATTTT
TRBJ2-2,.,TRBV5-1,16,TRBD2,CASSPPSGRDTGELFF,TGCGCCAGCAGCCCACCTAGCGGGAGGGACACCGGGGAGCTGTTTTTT
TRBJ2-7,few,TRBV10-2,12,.,CAIRDTAYEQYF,TGCGCCATAAGGGACACAGCCTACGAGCAGTACTTC
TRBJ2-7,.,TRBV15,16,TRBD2,CATSRDQVAGSYEQYF,TGTGCCACCAGCAGAGATCAAGTAGCGGGATCCTACGAGCAGTACTTC
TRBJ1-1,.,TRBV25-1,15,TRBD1,CASSENRGRNTEAFF,TGTGCCAGCAGTGAAAACAGGGGTCGGAACACTGAAGCTTTCTTT
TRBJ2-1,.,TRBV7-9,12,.,CASSLRRNEQFF,TGTGCCAGCAGCTTACGCAGGAATGAGCAGTTCTTC
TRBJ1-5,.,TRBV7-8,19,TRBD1,CASSLASPGQGLSNQPQHF,TGTGCCAGCAGCTTAGCGTCCCCGGGACAGGGACTTAGCAATCAGCCCCAGCATTTT
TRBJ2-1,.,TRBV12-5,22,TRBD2,CASGDRFDSKWTSGRAHMVQFF,TGTGCTAGTGGTGACCGCTTCGACAGCAAGTGGACTAGCGGGAGGGCCCACATGGTGCAGTTCTTC
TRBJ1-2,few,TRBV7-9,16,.,CASTLGPNFNTYGYTF,TGTGCCAGCACCTTAGGTCCAAACTTCAATACCTATGGCTACACCTTC
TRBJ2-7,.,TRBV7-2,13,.,CASSFISTYEQYF,TGTGCCAGCAGCTTCATCTCTACCTACGAGCAGTACTTC
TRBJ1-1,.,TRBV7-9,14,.,CASSLMGGGTEAFF,TGTGCCAGCAGCTTGATGGGGGGAGGGACTGAAGCTTTCTTT
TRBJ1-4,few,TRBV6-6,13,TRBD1,CASSPGQAGKLFF,TGTGCCAGCAGCCCGGGACAGGCGGGAAAACTGTTTTTT
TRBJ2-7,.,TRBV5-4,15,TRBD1,CASSLPRTGFYEQYF,TGTGCCAGCAGCTTGCCCCGGACAGGGTTTTACGAGCAGTACTTC
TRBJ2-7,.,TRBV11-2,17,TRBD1,CASSSEGQGISFYEQYF,TGTGCCAGCAGCTCAGAGGGACAGGGAATTAGTTTCTACGAGCAGTACTTC
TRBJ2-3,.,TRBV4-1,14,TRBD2,CASSSRLAGDTQYF,TGCGCCAGCAGCTCTCGGCTAGCGGGAGATACGCAGTATTTT
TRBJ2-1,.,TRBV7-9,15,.,CASSLPGTIGEEQFF,TGTGCCAGCAGCCTACCCGGTACTATCGGTGAGGAGCAGTTCTTC
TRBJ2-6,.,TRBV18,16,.,CASSLQTASGANVLTF,TGTGCCAGCTCACTACAGACAGCTTCTGGGGCCAACGTCCTGACTTTC
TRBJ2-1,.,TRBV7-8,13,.,CASSLAIESEQFF,TGTGCCAGCAGCTTAGCGATTGAGTCTGAGCAGTTCTTC
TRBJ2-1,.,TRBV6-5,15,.,CATKETESSYNEQFF,TGTGCCACCAAAGAAACGGAGAGCTCCTACAATGAGCAGTTCTTC
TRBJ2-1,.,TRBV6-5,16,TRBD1,CASSYSFGTGQNEQFF,TGTGCCAGCAGTTACTCGTTCGGGACAGGGCAAAATGAGCAGTTCTTC
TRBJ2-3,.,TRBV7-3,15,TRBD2,CASSLLAGTTDTQYF,TGTGCCAGCAGCTTACTAGCGGGAACCACAGATACGCAGTATTTT
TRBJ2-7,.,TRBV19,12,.,CASGPGQYEQYF,TGTGCCAGTGGACCGGGACAATACGAGCAGTACTTC
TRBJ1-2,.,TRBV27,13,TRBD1,CASGDRGFYGYTF,TGTGCCAGCGGGGACAGGGGGTTCTATGGCTACACCTTC
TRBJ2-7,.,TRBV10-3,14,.,CAISEPGRSYEQYF,TGTGCCATCAGTGAACCAGGGCGGTCCTACGAGCAGTACTTC
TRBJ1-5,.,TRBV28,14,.,CASSFRGLSQPQHF,TGTGCCAGCAGTTTCCGGGGACTGTCGCAGCCCCAGCATTTT
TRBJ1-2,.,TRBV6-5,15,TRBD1,CASSYSRDRPYGYTF,TGTGCCAGCAGTTACTCGCGGGACAGGCCCTATGGCTACACCTTC
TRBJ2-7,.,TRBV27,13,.,CASRLGVRYEQYF,TGTGCCAGCAGGCTGGGAGTGCGATACGAGCAGTACTTC
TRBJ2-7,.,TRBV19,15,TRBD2,CATKLTSGAPYEQYF,TGTGCCACCAAACTGACTAGCGGGGCCCCCTACGAGCAGTACTTC
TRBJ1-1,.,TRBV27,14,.,CASSLSVTNTEAFF,TGTGCCAGCAGTTTATCGGTCACTAACACTGAAGCTTTCTTT
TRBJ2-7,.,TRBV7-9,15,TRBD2,CASSPVPSGSGEQYF,TGTGCCAGCAGCCCTGTTCCTAGCGGGAGCGGCGAGCAGTACTTC
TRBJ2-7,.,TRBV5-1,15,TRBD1,CASSYRTGQGYEQYF,TGCGCCAGCAGCTACCGGACAGGGCAAGGCTACGAGCAGTACTTC
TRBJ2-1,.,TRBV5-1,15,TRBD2,CASSLERGAYNEQFF,TGCGCCAGCAGCCTGGAGCGGGGGGCCTACAATGAGCAGTTCTTC
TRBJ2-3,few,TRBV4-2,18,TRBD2,CASSQENALAGGVYTQYF,TGTGCCAGCAGCCAAGAAAATGCCCTAGCGGGAGGTGTGTATACGCAGTATTTT
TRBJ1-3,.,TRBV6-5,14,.,CASLGIGERNTIYF,TGTGCCAGCCTTGGGATCGGGGAGAGAAACACCATATATTTT
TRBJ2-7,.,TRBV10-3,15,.,CAISESALAPYEQYF,TGTGCCATCAGTGAGTCGGCGCTAGCCCCCTACGAGCAGTACTTC
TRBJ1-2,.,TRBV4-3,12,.,CASSQDQRGYTF,TGCGCCAGCAGCCAAGATCAGCGTGGCTACACCTTC
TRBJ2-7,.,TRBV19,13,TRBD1,CASSRQGYTEQYF,TGTGCCAGTAGTAGACAGGGTTACACCGAGCAGTACTTC
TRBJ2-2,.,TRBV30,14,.,CAWSRGKNTGELFF,TGTGCCTGGAGTCGCGGGAAAAACACCGGGGAGCTGTTTTTT
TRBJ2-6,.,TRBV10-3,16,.,CAITARAGAGANVLTF,TGTGCCATCACCGCCAGGGCAGGAGCTGGGGCCAACGTCCTGACTTTC
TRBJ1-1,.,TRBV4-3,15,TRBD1,CASSQAGQANTEAFF,TGCGCCAGCAGCCAAGCCGGACAGGCAAACACTGAAGCTTTCTTT
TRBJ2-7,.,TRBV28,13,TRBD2,CASSRGGSYEQYF,TGTGCCAGCAGCCGGGGAGGGAGCTACGAGCAGTACTTC